The rows below give T cell receptor beta chains drawn from one sample of a study of T-cell reconstitution after alpha-beta-depleted transplantation in children. TCRdb processed the PCR reads anew with MiXCR; each CDR3 protein has one entry. The profile shows more than 85,000 distinct CDR3 sequences, over 9% of them singletons. The sample consisted of PBMCs from the stem cell graft donor, taken from the stem cell graft. The receptors were sampled from a human donor who donated a stem cell graft to a child with acute lymphoblastic leukemia. Both conserved end residues are part of each CDR3. Fields, in order: CDR3 DNA, CDR3 protein, clone size, D gene, J gene, V gene. The D gene is left open where the match is weak. Clone size appears in some rows only: once, few, many, or a class for an expanded clone.

CDR3nt: TGCAGCGGCCTGACAGGGGGGTCCTACAATGAGCAGTTCTTC
CDR3aa: CSGLTGGSYNEQFF
abundance: many
d_gene: TRBD1
j_gene: TRBJ2-1
v_gene: TRBV29-1

CDR3nt: TGTGCCAGCAGCTTAGGCGGGACAGGGTCAAACTATGGCTACACCTTC
CDR3aa: CASSLGGTGSNYGYTF
abundance: many
d_gene: TRBD1
j_gene: TRBJ1-2
v_gene: TRBV11-2

CDR3nt: TGTGCCAGTAGTCCGGGACAGGGAATTATTCAGTACTTC
CDR3aa: CASSPGQGIIQYF
abundance: many
d_gene: TRBD1
j_gene: TRBJ2-4
v_gene: TRBV19

CDR3nt: TGTGCCAGCAGCCTCCTCCAGGGGTATGGCTACACCTTC
CDR3aa: CASSLLQGYGYTF
abundance: many
d_gene: -
j_gene: TRBJ1-2
v_gene: TRBV7-2

CDR3nt: TGTGCCAGCTCACCGAAGACAGGGGCATGGGAGCAGTACTTC
CDR3aa: CASSPKTGAWEQYF
abundance: many
d_gene: TRBD1
j_gene: TRBJ2-7
v_gene: TRBV18

CDR3nt: TGTGCCACCAGCAGAGATACAGGCCCCCAAGAGACCCAGTACTTC
CDR3aa: CATSRDTGPQETQYF
abundance: many
d_gene: -
j_gene: TRBJ2-5
v_gene: TRBV15

CDR3nt: TGCGCCAGCAGCCAAGATTTTGGAAGGGATACGCAGTATTTT
CDR3aa: CASSQDFGRDTQYF
abundance: many
d_gene: -
j_gene: TRBJ2-3
v_gene: TRBV4-3

CDR3nt: TGTGCCAGCAGCTTAGCTAGCGGGAGGAACAATGAGCAGTTCTTC
CDR3aa: CASSLASGRNNEQFF
abundance: -
d_gene: TRBD2
j_gene: TRBJ2-1
v_gene: TRBV11-1

CDR3nt: TGTGCCAGCAGTCAAAGGGACAACACGGATACGCAGTATTTT
CDR3aa: CASSQRDNTDTQYF
abundance: many
d_gene: -
j_gene: TRBJ2-3
v_gene: TRBV28

CDR3nt: TGTGCCAGCAGCTTAAGTTCAGGGGGCCGAACCTACGAGCAGTACTTC
CDR3aa: CASSLSSGGRTYEQYF
abundance: many
d_gene: TRBD1
j_gene: TRBJ2-7
v_gene: TRBV13

CDR3nt: TGTGCCAGCAGGCAGACTATAATGGAAGATACGCAGTATTTT
CDR3aa: CASRQTIMEDTQYF
abundance: many
d_gene: -
j_gene: TRBJ2-3
v_gene: TRBV12-3/TRBV12-4

CDR3nt: TGTGCCAGCTCACCACAGGCGCTACAAGAGACCCAGTACTTC
CDR3aa: CASSPQALQETQYF
abundance: many
d_gene: -
j_gene: TRBJ2-5
v_gene: TRBV18